This T cell receptor (beta chain) was retrieved from a study of blood T cells in healthy people across ages. Study results and caveats: Fewer expanded clones and more diversity marked long-lived versus aged donors.

This clonotype was found many times. What it binds is not known. The V and J ends lost 0 bases and 5 bases respectively, with 4 bases between them. This CDR3 is built from 11 residues. The germline V gene encodes CDR1 SQVTM and CDR2 ANQGSEA. Together with a sample-barcoded 5' primer, a J-beta primer mix was included in a second PCR lasting roughly 6 to 12 cycles. TCRdb reprocessed the 5' RACE reads with MiXCR, giving one entry per CDR3 protein. The data hold 600,000 or so distinct CDR3 sequences, with roughly 30% observed a single time. The specimen was blood. The chain joins TRBV29-1 to TRBJ2-5, with no clear D. The clonotype originates from a woman of 80 years or more in good health. In nucleotides, the CDR3 is TGCAGCGTTGAAGATCATGAGACCCAGTACTTC. This translates into CSVEDHETQYF.